Following are 3 T cell receptor beta chains from one sample sequenced in a study of blood T cell repertoires in COVID-19. This table comes from immunoSEQ multiplex PCR, and its TCRdb copy is limited to in-frame clones, with some not included. This sample has around 400,000 clones, with under 85% found just once. Specimen: PBMCs or T cells enriched from blood (not recorded which). All receptors derive from a woman between 50 and 59 years old who had recovered from COVID-19.

The chain joins TRBV3-1 (or the pseudogene TRBV3-2) to TRBJ1-2; D is possibly TRBD1 (6 bases). The CDR3 contains 14 residues. Looked up from germline, CDR1 is LGHDT and CDR2 is YNNKEL (reference sequence). Trimming stripped 0 bases from V and 8 bases from J, with 13 bases between. CDR3 sequence reads: CASSQDNRALGYTF. The CDR3 bases are TGTGCCAGCAGCCAAGACAACAGGGCACTAGGCTACACCTTC.

This chain uses TRBV27 with TRBJ2-5; the match to TRBD2 covers 7 bases. The CDR3 contains 14 residues. Germline V CDR1 and CDR2: MNHEY, SMNVEV (reference sequence). The V segment lost 3 bases and the J segment 4 bases; nucleotides outside the gene matches: 5. The CDR3 loop is CASSFGLVGETQYF. The CDR3 DNA reads as TGTGCCAGCAGTTTCGGACTAGTTGGAGAGACCCAGTACTTC.

The chain combines TRBV19 with TRBJ2-3; possible D gene TRBD2, 6 bases. With 0 bases removed from V and 2 bases from J, the gap between germline ends came to 9 bases. Germline lookup yields CDR1 LNHDA and CDR2 SQIVND (reference sequence). The CDR3 consists of 15 residues. The CDR3 loop reads CASSIEPGLTDTQYF. In DNA form, the CDR3 reads TGTGCCAGTAGTATAGAACCGGGACTCACAGATACGCAGTATTTT. Full variable domain (rest looked up from reference TRBV19 and TRBJ2-3): DGGITQSPKYLFRKEGQNVTLSCEQNLNHDAMYWYRQDPGQGLRLIYYSQIVNDFQKGDIAEGYSVSREKKESFPLTVTSAQKNPTAFYLCASSIEPGLTDTQYFGPGTRLTVL.